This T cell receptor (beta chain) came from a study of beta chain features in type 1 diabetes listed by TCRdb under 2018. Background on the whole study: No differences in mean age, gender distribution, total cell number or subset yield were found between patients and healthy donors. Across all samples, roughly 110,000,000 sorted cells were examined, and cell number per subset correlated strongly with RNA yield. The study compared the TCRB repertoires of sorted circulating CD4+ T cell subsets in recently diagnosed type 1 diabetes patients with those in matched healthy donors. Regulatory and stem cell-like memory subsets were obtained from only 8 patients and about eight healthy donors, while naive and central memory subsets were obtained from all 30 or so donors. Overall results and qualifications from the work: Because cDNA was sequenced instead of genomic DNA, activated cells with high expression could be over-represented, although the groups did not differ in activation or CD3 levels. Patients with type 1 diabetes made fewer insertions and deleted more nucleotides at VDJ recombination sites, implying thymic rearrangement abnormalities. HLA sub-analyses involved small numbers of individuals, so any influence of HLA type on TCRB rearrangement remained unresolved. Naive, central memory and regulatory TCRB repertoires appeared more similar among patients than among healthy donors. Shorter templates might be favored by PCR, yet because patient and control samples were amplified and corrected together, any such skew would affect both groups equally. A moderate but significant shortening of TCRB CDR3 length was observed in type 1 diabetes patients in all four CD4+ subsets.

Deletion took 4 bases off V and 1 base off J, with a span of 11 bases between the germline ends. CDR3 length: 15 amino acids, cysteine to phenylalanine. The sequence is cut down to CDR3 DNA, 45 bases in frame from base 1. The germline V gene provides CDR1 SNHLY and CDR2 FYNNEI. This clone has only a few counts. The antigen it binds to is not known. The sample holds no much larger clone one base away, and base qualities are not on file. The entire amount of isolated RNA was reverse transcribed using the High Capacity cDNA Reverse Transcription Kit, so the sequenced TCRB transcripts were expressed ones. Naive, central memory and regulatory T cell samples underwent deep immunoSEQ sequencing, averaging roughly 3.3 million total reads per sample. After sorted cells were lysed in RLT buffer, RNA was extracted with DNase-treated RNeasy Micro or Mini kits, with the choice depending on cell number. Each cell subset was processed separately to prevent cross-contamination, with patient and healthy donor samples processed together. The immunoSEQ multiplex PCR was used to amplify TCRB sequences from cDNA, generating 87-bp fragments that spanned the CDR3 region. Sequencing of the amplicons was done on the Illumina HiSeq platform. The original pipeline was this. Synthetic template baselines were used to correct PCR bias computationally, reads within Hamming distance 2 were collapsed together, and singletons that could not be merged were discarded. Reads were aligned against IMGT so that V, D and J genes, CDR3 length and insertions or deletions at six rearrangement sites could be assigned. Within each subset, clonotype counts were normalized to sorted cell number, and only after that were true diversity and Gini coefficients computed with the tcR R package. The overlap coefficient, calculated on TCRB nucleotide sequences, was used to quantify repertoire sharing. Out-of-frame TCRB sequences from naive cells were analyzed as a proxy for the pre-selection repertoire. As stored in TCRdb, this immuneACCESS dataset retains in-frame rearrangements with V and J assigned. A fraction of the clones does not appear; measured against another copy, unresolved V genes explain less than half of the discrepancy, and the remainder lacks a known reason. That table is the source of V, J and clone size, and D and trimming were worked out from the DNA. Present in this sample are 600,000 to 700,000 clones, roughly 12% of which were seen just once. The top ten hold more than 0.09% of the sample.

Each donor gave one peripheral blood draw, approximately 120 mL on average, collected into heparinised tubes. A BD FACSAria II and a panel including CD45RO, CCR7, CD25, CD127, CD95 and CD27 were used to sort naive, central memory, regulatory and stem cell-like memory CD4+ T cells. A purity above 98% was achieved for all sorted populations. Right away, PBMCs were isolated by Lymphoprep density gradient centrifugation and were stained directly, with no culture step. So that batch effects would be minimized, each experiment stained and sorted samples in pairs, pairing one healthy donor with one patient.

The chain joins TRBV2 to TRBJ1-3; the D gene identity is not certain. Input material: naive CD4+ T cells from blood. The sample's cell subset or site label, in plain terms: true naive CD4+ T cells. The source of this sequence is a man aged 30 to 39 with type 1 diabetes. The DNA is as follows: TGTGCCAGCAGTGCGGTCCGGGAATCTGGAAACACCATATATTTT. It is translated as CASSAVRESGNTIYF.